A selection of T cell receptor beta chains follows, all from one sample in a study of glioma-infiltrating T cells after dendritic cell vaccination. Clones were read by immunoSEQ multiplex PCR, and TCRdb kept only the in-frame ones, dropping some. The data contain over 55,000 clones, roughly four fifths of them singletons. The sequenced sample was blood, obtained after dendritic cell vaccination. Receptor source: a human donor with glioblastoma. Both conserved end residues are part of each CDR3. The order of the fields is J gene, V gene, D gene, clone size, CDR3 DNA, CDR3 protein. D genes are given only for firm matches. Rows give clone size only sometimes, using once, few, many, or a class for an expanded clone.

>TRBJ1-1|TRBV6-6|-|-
TGTGCCAGCAGTTACGTAGGACAGAACACTGAAGCTTTCTTT
CASSYVGQNTEAFF
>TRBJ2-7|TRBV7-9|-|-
TGTGCCAGCAGCTTAGTATCATTGGGCAACCACGAGCAGTACTTC
CASSLVSLGNHEQYF
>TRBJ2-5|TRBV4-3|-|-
TGCGCCAGCAGCCAAGATCTCGTCCAGGCTACCCAAGAGACCCAGTACTTC
CASSQDLVQATQETQYF
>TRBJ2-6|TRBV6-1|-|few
TGTGCCAGCGACAGCTCTGGGGCCAACGTCCTGACTTTC
CASDSSGANVLTF
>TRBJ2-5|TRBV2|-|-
TGTGCCAGCAGTGAAGCGACAGGGCTGGGAGGCCAAGAGACCCAGTACTTC
CASSEATGLGGQETQYF
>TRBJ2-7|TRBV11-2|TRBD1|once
TGTGCCAGCAGCTGGGACAGGGTCATGGGATACGAGCAGTACTTC
CASSWDRVMGYEQYF
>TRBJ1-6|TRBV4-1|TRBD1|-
TGCGCCAGCGGCCAAGAAGTAGCGGCAGGGGGCTATAATTCACCCCTCCACTTT
CASGQEVAAGGYNSPLHF
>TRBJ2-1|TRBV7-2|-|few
TGTGCCAGCAGCGAGGGACTTAACAATGAGCAGTTCTTC
CASSEGLNNEQFF
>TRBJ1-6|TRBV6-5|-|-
TGTGCCAGCAATACAGGGAGGGGTAATTCACCCCTCCACTTT
CASNTGRGNSPLHF
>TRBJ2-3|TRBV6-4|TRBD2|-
TGTGCCAGCAGCCCTAGCGGTGGTACAGATACGCAGTATTTT
CASSPSGGTDTQYF
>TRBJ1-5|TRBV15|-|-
TGTGCCACCAGCAGAGACCGACGGGACAATCAGCCCCAGCATTTT
CATSRDRRDNQPQHF
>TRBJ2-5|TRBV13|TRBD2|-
TGTGCCAGCAGCCCGATGACTAGCGGGGGCCAAGAGACCCAGTACTTC
CASSPMTSGGQETQYF
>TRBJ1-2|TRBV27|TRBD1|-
TGTGCCAGCAGTTTATTAGCCGGGACAGCAAACTATGGCTACACCTTC
CASSLLAGTANYGYTF
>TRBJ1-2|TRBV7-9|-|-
TGTGCCAGCAGCCTGAACTATGGCTACACCTTC
CASSLNYGYTF
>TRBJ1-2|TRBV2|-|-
TGTGCCAGCTCGGAGGGGCTAGGCTATGGCTACACCTTC
CASSEGLGYGYTF